One sample yielded the 8 T cell receptor beta chains listed below, sequenced in a study of CD8 T cells in Susac syndrome. An input of roughly 0.45 to 1 ug of RNA was subjected to reverse transcription using random hexamers. TCRdb reprocessed the immunoSEQ multiplex PCR reads with MiXCR, giving one entry per CDR3 protein. The repertoire holds under 350,000 distinct CDR3 sequences, roughly 94% seen once, with about 0.07% in the top ten. Material for sequencing was CD4+ T cells from PBMCs. The receptor source for this set is a human donor with multiple sclerosis.

The chain combines TRBV19 with TRBJ2-2, with 10 bases aligning to TRBD2. V lost 7 bases, J lost 4 bases, and 6 bases stayed unmatched. The V gene's germline CDR1 is LNHDA and CDR2 SQIVND (reference sequence). The CDR3 loop spans 15 amino acids. The DNA of the CDR3 is TGTGCCAGTAACACAGCGGGGGGGATCACCGGGGAGCTGTTTTTT. Its protein product is CASNTAGGITGELFF.

The chain uses TRBV9 and TRBJ1-2, with D possibly being TRBD1 (5 bases). Per germline, CDR1 SGDLS and CDR2 YYNGEE. This CDR3 comprises 12 residues. V lost 3 bases to trimming and J lost 11 bases, with 14 bases between them. The CDR3 protein is CASSGGDPRYTF. The CDR3 bases are TGTGCCAGCAGCGGGGGGGACCCCCGATACACCTTC.

V gene TRBV19 combines with J gene TRBJ2-1, with 7 bases that match TRBD2. CDR1 is LNHDA and CDR2 is SQIVND in the germline V gene (reference sequence). CDR3 length: 15 amino acids. After removal of 7 bases from V and 3 bases from J, the junction contained 9 bases not matched to a gene. CDR3 in amino acids: CASTPGTTIYNEQFF. DNA of the CDR3: TGTGCCAGTACCCCCGGGACTACAATCTACAATGAGCAGTTCTTC. The variable domain in full, completed from reference TRBV19 and TRBJ2-1, reads DGGITQSPKYLFRKEGQNVTLSCEQNLNHDAMYWYRQDPGQGLRLIYYSQIVNDFQKGDIAEGYSVSREKKESFPLTVTSAQKNPTAFYLCASTPGTTIYNEQFFGPGTRLTVL.

This chain uses TRBV29-1 with TRBJ2-5; D unresolved. Germline V gene data show CDR1 as SQVTM and CDR2 as ANQGSEA. Trimming took off 5 bases at V and 4 bases at J, with 8 bases between the two ends. The CDR3 length is 11 residues. The CDR3 coding sequence is TGCAGCGTTCACAGTCGAGAGACCCAGTACTTC. Translated, it gives CSVHSRETQYF.

This clonotype occurred once. This rearrangement joins TRBV10-2 to TRBJ2-3; 7 bases are shared with TRBD2. V was pared by 2 bases and J by 6 bases, with 11 bases of the junction left unmatched. The CDR3 has 16 amino acids. Germline-derived CDR1 and CDR2 are WSHSY and SAAADI. CDR3 DNA: TGCGCCAGCAGTGAGCCTCGCGGCGGGGGTCCCGATACGCAGTATTTT. Translation gives CASSEPRGGGPDTQYF.

The chain links TRBV24-1 to TRBJ2-3; 7 bases match TRBD2. This CDR3 contains 19 residues. CDR1 and CDR2 from the germline V gene are KGHDR and SFDVKD. Germline trimming cut 2 bases from V and 0 bases from J; bases unmatched to any gene: 13. The CDR3 coding sequence is TGTGCCACCAGTGATTCCCCGAAACTACTAGCGCAGAGCACAGATACGCAGTATTTT. It is translated as CATSDSPKLLAQSTDTQYF.

This chain uses TRBV19 with TRBJ2-7; TRBD1 is a possible D gene (6 bases). This CDR3 contains 15 residues. The V and J ends lost 5 bases and 5 bases respectively, with 19 bases between them. CDR1 is LNHDA, CDR2 SQIVND, per germline (reference sequence). As DNA, the CDR3 is TGTGCCAGTAGTTCGGGACACCTTGGGAGTAACGAGCAGTACTTC. This encodes CASSSGHLGSNEQYF. The whole variable domain, remainder taken from reference TRBV19 and TRBJ2-7, is DGGITQSPKYLFRKEGQNVTLSCEQNLNHDAMYWYRQDPGQGLRLIYYSQIVNDFQKGDIAEGYSVSREKKESFPLTVTSAQKNPTAFYLCASSSGHLGSNEQYFGPGTRLTVT.

This clonotype has a single count. The V call is TRBV24-1, the J call TRBJ2-3; 8 bases match TRBD2. V shed 0 bases, J shed 1 base, and the junction held 8 bases outside the gene matches. The CDR3 has 18 residues. Per the germline V gene, CDR1 is KGHDR and CDR2 is SFDVKD. This chain's CDR3 is CATSDLPWRRGGTDTQYF. The CDR3 DNA is TGTGCCACCAGTGATTTGCCTTGGCGGCGGGGGGGCACAGATACGCAGTATTTT.